The rows below give T cell receptor beta chains drawn from one sample of a study of T-cell reconstitution after alpha-beta-depleted transplantation in children. From the PCR reads, TCRdb called clonotypes with MiXCR, one entry per CDR3 protein. The sample holds approximately 300,000 distinct CDR3 sequences; 9.5% to 13% are singletons and the top ten take less than 25%. The material was peripheral blood, obtained 180 days after TCRalphabeta/CD19-depleted stem cell transplant. The origin of the receptors is a male patient aged 2 to 10 who had a stem cell transplant for chronic granulomatous disease, so the T cells may come from the graft donor. CDR3s include the opening cysteine and the closing phenylalanine or tryptophan. Each record gives: clone size, V gene, J gene, D gene, CDR3 DNA, CDR3 protein. D genes are given only for firm matches. Some rows have no size entry. The others give once, few or many, or a class for an expanded clone.

size: many; V: TRBV4-2; J: TRBJ2-7; D: .; DNA: TGTGCCAGCAGCCAAGACGGGGCCTACGAGCAGTACTTC; CDR3: CASSQDGAYEQYF
size: many; V: TRBV5-1; J: TRBJ2-2; D: TRBD1; DNA: TGCGCCAGCAGCTTCTGGACAGGGACCACCGGGGAGCTGTTTTTT; CDR3: CASSFWTGTTGELFF
size: many; V: TRBV12-3/TRBV12-4; J: TRBJ2-5; D: .; DNA: TGTGCCAGCAGCCGGGACTTGGGGGAGACCCAGTACTTC; CDR3: CASSRDLGETQYF
size: many; V: TRBV7-9; J: TRBJ2-5; D: .; DNA: TGTGCCAGCAGCACCGGGACAAAACAAGAGACCCAGTACTTC; CDR3: CASSTGTKQETQYF
size: .; V: TRBV28; J: TRBJ2-3; D: .; DNA: TGTGCCAGCGGGATACAGGACTCCTCTAGCACAGATACGCAGTATTTT; CDR3: CASGIQDSSSTDTQYF
size: many; V: TRBV3-1; J: TRBJ2-3; D: .; DNA: TGTGCCAGCAGCCAAGATCCCCGAGATACGCAGTATTTT; CDR3: CASSQDPRDTQYF
size: many; V: TRBV18; J: TRBJ2-7; D: .; DNA: TGTGCCAGCTCACCACCCATTGGACAGAGGTTAACCTACGAGCAGTACTTC; CDR3: CASSPPIGQRLTYEQYF
size: many; V: TRBV20-1; J: TRBJ2-2; D: .; DNA: TGCAGTGCTAGAGATGGGCAGCCCACCGGGGAGCTGTTTTTT; CDR3: CSARDGQPTGELFF
size: many; V: TRBV28; J: TRBJ2-7; D: .; DNA: TGTGCCAGCAGTTTCACTGGGGGCGGGTACGAGCAGTACTTC; CDR3: CASSFTGGGYEQYF
size: many; V: TRBV29-1; J: TRBJ1-2; D: .; DNA: TGCAGCGCCACCAGGGGATCGGATGGCTACACCTTC; CDR3: CSATRGSDGYTF
size: many; V: TRBV9; J: TRBJ2-6; D: TRBD1; DNA: TGTGCCAGCAGCCCACAGACAGGGCCCGGGGCCAACGTCCTGACTTTC; CDR3: CASSPQTGPGANVLTF